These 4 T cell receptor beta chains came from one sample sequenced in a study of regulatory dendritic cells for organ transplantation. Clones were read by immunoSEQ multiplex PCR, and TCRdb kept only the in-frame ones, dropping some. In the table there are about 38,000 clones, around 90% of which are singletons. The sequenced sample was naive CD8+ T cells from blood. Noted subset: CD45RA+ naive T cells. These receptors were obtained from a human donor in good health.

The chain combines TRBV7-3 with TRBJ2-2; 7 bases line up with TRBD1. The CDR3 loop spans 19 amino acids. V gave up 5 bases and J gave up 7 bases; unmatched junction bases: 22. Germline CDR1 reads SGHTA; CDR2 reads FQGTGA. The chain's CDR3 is CASSLNSKPTGAYNGELFF. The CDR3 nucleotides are TGTGCCAGCAGCCTAAACTCAAAACCCACAGGGGCCTATAACGGGGAGCTGTTTTTT. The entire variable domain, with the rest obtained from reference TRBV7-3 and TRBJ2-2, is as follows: GAGVSQTPSNKVTEKGKYVELRCDPISGHTALYWYRQSLGQGPEFLIYFQGTGAADDSGLPNDRFFAVRPEGSVSTLKIQRTERGDSAVYLCASSLNSKPTGAYNGELFFGEGSRLTVL.

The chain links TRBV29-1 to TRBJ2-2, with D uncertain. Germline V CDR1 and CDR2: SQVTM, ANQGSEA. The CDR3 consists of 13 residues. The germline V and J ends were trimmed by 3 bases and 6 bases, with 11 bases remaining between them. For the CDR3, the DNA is TGCAGCGTTGACGTCGGGCTTGCCGGGGAGCTGTTTTTT. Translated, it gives CSVDVGLAGELFF.

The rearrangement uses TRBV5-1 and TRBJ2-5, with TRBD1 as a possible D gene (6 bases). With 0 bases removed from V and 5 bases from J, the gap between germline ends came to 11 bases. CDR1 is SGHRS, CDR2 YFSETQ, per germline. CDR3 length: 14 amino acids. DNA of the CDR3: TGCGCCAGCAGCTTGGAACAGGGTGGGGAGACCCAGTACTTC. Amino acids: CASSLEQGGETQYF.

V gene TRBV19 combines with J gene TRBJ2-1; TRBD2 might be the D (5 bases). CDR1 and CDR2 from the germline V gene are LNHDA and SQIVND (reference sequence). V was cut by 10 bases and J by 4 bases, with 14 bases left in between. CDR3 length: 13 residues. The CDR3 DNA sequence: TGTGCCACCGGACTGGGGAGATACAATGAGCAGTTCTTC. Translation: CATGLGRYNEQFF.